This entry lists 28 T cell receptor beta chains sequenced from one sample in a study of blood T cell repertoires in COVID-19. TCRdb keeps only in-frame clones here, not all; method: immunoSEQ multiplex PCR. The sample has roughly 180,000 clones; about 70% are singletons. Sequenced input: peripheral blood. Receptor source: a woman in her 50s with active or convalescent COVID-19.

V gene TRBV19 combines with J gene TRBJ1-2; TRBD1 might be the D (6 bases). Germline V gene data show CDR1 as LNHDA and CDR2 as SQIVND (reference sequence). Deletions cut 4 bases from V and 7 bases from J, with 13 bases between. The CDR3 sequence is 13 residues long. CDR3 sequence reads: CASSSPRGSGYTF. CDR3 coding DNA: TGTGCCAGTAGTAGTCCCAGGGGCTCTGGCTACACCTTC.

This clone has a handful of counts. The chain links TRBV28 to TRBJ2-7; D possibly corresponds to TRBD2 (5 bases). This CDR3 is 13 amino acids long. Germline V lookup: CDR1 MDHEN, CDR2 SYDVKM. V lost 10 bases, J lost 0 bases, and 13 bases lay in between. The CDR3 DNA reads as TGTGCCACGAGGAGGCAGAGCTCCTACGAGCAGTACTTC. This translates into CATRRQSSYEQYF.

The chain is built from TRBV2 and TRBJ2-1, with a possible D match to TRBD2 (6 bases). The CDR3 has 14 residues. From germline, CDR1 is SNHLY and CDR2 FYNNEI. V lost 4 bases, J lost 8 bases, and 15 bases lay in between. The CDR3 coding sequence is TGTGCCAGCAGTGTTTCCCGGGGGTCCGATGAGCAGTTCTTC. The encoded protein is CASSVSRGSDEQFF. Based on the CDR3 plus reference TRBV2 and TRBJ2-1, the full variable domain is EPEVTQTPSHQVTQMGQEVILRCVPISNHLYFYWYRQILGQKVEFLVSFYNNEISEKSEIFDDQFSVERPDGSNFTLKIRSTKLEDSAMYFCASSVSRGSDEQFFGPGTRLTVL.

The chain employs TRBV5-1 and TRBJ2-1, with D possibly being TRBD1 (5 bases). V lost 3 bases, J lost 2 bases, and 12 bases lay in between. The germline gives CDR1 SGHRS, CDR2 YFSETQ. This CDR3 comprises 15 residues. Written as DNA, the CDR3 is TGCGCCAGCAGCTGGCAGGGAATTGCCTACAATGAGCAGTTCTTC. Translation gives CASSWQGIAYNEQFF.

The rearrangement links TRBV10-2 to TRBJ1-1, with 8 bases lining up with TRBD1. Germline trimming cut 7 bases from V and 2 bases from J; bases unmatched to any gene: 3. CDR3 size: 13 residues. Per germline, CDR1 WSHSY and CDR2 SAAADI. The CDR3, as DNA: TGCGCCAGCATAACAGGGGGAAACACTGAAGCTTTCTTT. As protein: CASITGGNTEAFF.

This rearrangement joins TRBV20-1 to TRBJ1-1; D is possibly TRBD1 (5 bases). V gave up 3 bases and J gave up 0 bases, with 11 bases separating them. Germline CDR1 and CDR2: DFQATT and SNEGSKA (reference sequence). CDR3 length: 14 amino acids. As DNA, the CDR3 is TGCAGTGCTAGTCAAGGACACCTGAACACTGAAGCTTTCTTT. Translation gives CSASQGHLNTEAFF.

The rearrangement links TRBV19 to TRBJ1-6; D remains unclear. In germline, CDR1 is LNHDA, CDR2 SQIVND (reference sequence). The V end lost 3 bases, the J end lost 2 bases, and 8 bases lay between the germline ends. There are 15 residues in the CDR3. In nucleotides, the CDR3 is TGTGCCAGTAGTATGGGGAGCCCCTATAATTCACCCCTCCACTTT. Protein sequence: CASSMGSPYNSPLHF.

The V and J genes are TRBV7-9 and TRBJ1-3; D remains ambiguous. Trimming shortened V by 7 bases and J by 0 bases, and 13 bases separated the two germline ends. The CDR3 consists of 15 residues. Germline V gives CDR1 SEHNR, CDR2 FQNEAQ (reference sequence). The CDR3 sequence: CASILIPSSGNTIYF. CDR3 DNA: TGTGCCAGCATCCTGATACCTAGCTCTGGAAACACCATATATTTT.

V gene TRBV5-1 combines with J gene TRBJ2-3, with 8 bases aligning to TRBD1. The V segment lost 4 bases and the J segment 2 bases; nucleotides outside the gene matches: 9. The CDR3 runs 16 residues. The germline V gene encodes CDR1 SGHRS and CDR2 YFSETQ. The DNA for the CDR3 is TGCGCCAGCAGCCCCGGGACAGGAAGTAACACAGATACGCAGTATTTT. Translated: CASSPGTGSNTDTQYF.

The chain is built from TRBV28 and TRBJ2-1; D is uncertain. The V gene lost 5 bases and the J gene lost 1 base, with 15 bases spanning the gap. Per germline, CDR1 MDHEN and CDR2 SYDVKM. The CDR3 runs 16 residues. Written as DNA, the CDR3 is TGTGCCAGCAGTACCTCCACAAGAAGTTCCTACAATGAGCAGTTCTTC. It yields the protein CASSTSTRSSYNEQFF. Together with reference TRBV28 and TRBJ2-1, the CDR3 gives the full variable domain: DVKVTQSSRYLVKRTGEKVFLECVQDMDHENMFWYRQDPGLGLRLIYFSYDVKMKEKGDIPEGYSVSREKKERFSLILESASTNQTSMYLCASSTSTRSSYNEQFFGPGTRLTVL.

As DNA, the CDR3 is TGTGCCAGCAGTCGGGAAATGAACACTGAAGCTTTCTTT. Encoded protein: CASSREMNTEAFF. The chain has TRBV2 and TRBJ1-1, with D hard to call. Per germline, CDR1 SNHLY and CDR2 FYNNEI. Trimming removed 5 bases from V and 0 bases from J, with 7 bases in between. This CDR3 comprises 13 residues. Full variable domain (outside the CDR3, taken from reference TRBV2 and TRBJ1-1): EPEVTQTPSHQVTQMGQEVILRCVPISNHLYFYWYRQILGQKVEFLVSFYNNEISEKSEIFDDQFSVERPDGSNFTLKIRSTKLEDSAMYFCASSREMNTEAFFGQGTRLTVV.

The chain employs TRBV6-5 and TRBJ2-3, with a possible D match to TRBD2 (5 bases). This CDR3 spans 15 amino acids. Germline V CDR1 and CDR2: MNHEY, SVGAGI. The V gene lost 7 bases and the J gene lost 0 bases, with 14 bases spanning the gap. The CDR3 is CASTSGSPSTDTQYF. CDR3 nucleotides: TGTGCCAGCACCTCGGGGAGCCCCAGCACAGATACGCAGTATTTT.

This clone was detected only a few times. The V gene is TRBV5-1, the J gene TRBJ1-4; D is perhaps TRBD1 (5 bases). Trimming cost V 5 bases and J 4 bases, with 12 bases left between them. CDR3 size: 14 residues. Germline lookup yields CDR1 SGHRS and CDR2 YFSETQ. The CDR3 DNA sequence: TGCGCCAGCAGAGAAGGGGCCAGTAATGAAAAACTGTTTTTT. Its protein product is CASREGASNEKLFF. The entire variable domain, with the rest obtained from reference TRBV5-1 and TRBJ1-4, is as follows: KAGVTQTPRYLIKTRGQQVTLSCSPISGHRSVSWYQQTPGQGLQFLFEYFSETQRNKGNFPGRFSGRQFSNSRSEMNVSTLELGDSALYLCASREGASNEKLFFGSGTQLSVL.

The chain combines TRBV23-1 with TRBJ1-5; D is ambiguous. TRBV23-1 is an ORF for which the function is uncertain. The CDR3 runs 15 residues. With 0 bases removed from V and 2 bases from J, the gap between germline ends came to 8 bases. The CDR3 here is CASSQSRVCNQPQHF. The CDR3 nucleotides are TGCGCCAGCAGTCAATCGAGGGTATGCAATCAGCCCCAGCATTTT.

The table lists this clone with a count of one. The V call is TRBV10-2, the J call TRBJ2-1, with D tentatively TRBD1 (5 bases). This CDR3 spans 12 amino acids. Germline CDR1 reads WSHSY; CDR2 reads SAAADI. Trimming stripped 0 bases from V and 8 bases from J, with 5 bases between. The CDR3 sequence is CASSESGDEQFF. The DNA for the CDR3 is TGCGCCAGCAGTGAGTCAGGGGATGAGCAGTTCTTC.

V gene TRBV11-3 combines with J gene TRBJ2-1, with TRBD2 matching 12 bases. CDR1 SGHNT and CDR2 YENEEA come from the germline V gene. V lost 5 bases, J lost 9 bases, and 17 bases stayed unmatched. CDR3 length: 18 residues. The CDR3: CASSLFPLTSGRGGEQFF. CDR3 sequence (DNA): TGTGCCAGCAGCCTCTTCCCCCTGACTAGCGGGAGAGGCGGTGAGCAGTTCTTC. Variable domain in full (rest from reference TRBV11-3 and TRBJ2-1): EAGVVQSPRYKIIEKKQPVAFWCNPISGHNTLYWYLQNLGQGPELLIRYENEEAVDDSQLPKDRFSAERLKGVDSTLKIQPAELGDSAVYLCASSLFPLTSGRGGEQFFGPGTRLTVL.

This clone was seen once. The CDR3 region is CASAEAGGSHEQYF. The CDR3 DNA reads TGTGCCAGCGCTGAGGCGGGAGGGTCCCACGAGCAGTACTTC. The chain couples TRBV28 to TRBJ2-7, with TRBD2 matching 9 bases. CDR1 MDHEN and CDR2 SYDVKM come from the germline V gene. The CDR3 contains 14 residues. J gave up 5 bases and V 8 bases, and 10 bases lay outside the gene matches.

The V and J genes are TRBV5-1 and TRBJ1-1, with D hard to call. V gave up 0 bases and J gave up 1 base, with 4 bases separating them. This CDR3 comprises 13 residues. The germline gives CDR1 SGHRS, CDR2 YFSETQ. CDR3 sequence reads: CASSLARNTEAFF. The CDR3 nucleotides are TGCGCCAGCAGCTTGGCCAGGAACACTGAAGCTTTCTTT.

CDR3 residues: CASSPTHSTDTQYF. The CDR3 DNA follows: TGTGCCAGTAGCCCTACTCACAGCACAGATACGCAGTATTTT. The chain is built from TRBV19 and TRBJ2-3; no reliable D call. CDR3 length equals 14 residues. V was clipped by 6 bases and J by 0 bases, with 10 bases between them. Germline CDR1 LNHDA, CDR2 SQIVND (reference sequence).

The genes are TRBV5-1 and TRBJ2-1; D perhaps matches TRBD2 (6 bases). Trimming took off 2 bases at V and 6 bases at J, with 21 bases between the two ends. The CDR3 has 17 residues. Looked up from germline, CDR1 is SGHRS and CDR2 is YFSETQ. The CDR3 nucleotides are TGCGCCAGCAGCTTAGTGGGGCAGCGGACTACCCCCAATGAGCAGTTCTTC. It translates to CASSLVGQRTTPNEQFF.

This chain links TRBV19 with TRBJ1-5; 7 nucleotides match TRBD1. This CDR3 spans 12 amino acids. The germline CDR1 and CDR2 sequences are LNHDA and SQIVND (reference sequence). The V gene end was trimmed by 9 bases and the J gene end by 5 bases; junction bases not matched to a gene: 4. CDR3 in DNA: TGTGCCAGCTTAACAGGGGATCAGCCCCAGCATTTT. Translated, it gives CASLTGDQPQHF. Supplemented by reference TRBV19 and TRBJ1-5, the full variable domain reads DGGITQSPKYLFRKEGQNVTLSCEQNLNHDAMYWYRQDPGQGLRLIYYSQIVNDFQKGDIAEGYSVSREKKESFPLTVTSAQKNPTAFYLCASLTGDQPQHFGDGTRLSIL.

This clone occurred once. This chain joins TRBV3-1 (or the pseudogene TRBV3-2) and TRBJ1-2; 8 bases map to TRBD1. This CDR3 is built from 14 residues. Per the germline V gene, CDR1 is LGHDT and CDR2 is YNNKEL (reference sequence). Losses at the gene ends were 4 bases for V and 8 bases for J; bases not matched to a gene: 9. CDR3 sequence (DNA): TGTGCCAGCAGCCCAACCCGGGACAGGTACGGCTACACCTTC. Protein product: CASSPTRDRYGYTF.

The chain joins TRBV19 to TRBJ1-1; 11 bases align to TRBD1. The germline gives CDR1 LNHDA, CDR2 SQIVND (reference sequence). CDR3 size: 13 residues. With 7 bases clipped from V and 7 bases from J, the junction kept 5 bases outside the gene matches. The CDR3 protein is CASMGQGEVEAFF. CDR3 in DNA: TGTGCCAGTATGGGACAGGGGGAGGTTGAAGCTTTCTTT.

In nucleotides, the CDR3 is TGTGCCAGCAGCACCACAGGGAACACTGAAGCTTTCTTT. It is translated as CASSTTGNTEAFF. This chain uses TRBV7-3 with TRBJ1-1; a weak D match, TRBD1 (5 bases). The V end lost 5 bases, the J end lost 1 base, and 8 bases lay between the germline ends. The CDR3 has 13 amino acids. The germline CDR1 and CDR2 sequences are SGHTA and FQGTGA.

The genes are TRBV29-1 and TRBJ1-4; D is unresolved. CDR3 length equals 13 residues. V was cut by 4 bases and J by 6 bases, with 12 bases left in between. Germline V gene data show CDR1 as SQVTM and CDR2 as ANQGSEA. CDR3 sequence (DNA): TGCAGCGTTGGGGCTGGGTTTGATGAAAAACTGTTTTTT. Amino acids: CSVGAGFDEKLFF.

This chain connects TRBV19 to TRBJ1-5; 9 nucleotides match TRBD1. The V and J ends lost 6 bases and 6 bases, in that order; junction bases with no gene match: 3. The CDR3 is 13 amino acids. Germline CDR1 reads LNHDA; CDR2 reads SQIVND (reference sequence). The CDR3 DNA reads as TGTGCCAGTAGCGGACAGGGGTTTCAGCCCCAGCATTTT. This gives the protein CASSGQGFQPQHF.

The CDR3 DNA follows: TGTGCCAGCAGGGCAGTAGCGGGGGGGCACACAGATACGCAGTATTTT. Encoded protein: CASRAVAGGHTDTQYF. The rearrangement links TRBV7-8 to TRBJ2-3; TRBD2 matches 11 bases. The CDR3 runs 16 residues. With V trimmed by 6 bases and J by 2 bases, 7 bases remained unmatched. The V gene's germline CDR1 is SGHVS and CDR2 FQNEAQ.

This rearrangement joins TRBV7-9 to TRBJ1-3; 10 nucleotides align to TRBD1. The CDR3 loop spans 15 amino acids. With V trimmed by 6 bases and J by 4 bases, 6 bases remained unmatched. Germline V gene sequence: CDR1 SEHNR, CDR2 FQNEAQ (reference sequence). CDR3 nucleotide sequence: TGTGCCAGCAGTCCGGACAGGGGGTTAGGAAACACCATATATTTT. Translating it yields CASSPDRGLGNTIYF. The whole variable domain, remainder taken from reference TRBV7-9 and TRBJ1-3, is DTGVSQNPRHKITKRGQNVTFRCDPISEHNRLYWYRQTLGQGPEFLTYFQNEAQLEKSRLLSDRFSAERPKGSFSTLEIQRTEQGDSAMYLCASSPDRGLGNTIYFGEGSWLTVV.